Sequencing of this T cell receptor (beta chain) was carried out in a study of T cells in localized non-small cell lung cancer (dated by TCRdb to between 2020 and 2021). Describing the broader study: T cell repertoires of more than 200 early-stage NSCLC patients were analyzed, with tumors being compared against uninvolved tumor-adjacent lungs. The cohort comprised some 240 treatment-naïve NSCLC patients with resected, localized lung tumors. Of the NSCLC patients, fewer than 150 were male and roughly 110 were female, and the mean age was approximately 66 years.

At diagnosis, tumor, uninvolved tumor-adjacent lung and peripheral blood were collected and then preserved as a mix of FFPE and fresh-frozen material. Study-level results and caveats: Because the study design was exploratory, TCR variables were selected using unadjusted p-values without false-discovery rate correction. A median of roughly 60 of the top 100 tumor clones turned up in the paired uninvolved adjacent lung, and approximately 30 of those clones also ranked among the top 100 of that same adjacent lung. Longer overall survival was associated with higher T cell density in blood, whereas shorter survival was associated with higher clonality in adjacent lung. Multi-region tumor sequencing was not performed, so intratumor heterogeneity could not be excluded. The highest T cell clonality was observed in uninvolved tumor-adjacent lung, where clonality exceeded that of tumor, suggesting that antigenic responses were more focused in uninvolved tumor-adjacent lung.

This clone turned up a few times. What antigen it recognizes has not been identified. Qualities for individual bases were not recorded, and no much larger clone is one base off. The immunoSEQ Assay was used to sequence TCR beta CDR3 regions from DNA. The original methods were these. To compute T cell density, TCR beta template counts were normalized to usable DNA, which was estimated by amplifying housekeeping genes. Using the preseqR package, richness was estimated by extrapolating to 120,000 templates for tissue samples and 400,000 templates for PBMC samples. Clonality was calculated as one minus Pielou's evenness. Tissue-enriched TCRs were identified by differential abundance testing using productive amino-acid clonotypes, minimum total count 5 and alpha 0.1. Repertoire overlap between compartments was quantified with the Jaccard Index and Morisita Overlap Index. GLIPH clustered TCR beta CDR3s with public tetramer-defined viral CDR3s; viral motifs required at least three viral sequences plus V-gene enrichment. Held by TCRdb, this immuneACCESS table contains in-frame sequences only and omits some clones. Under half of the omission traces to an unresolved V gene where checked; the cause of the rest is unknown. V, J and clone size derive from that table, while D and trimming were established from the DNA sequence. Across this sample there are roughly 4,300 clones, with roughly 27% seen only once. Of the sample, approximately 8.2% falls within the top ten clones.

This specimen consisted of lung tumor tissue, obtained before any cancer treatment. The receptor was derived from a male donor aged 60 or over with stage I lung adenocarcinoma.

The bases read TGTGCCAGCAGTTCCCCGATAAGGCTCCTTAACTACGAGCAGTACTTC. Its amino acids are CASSSPIRLLNYEQYF. The chain is assembled from TRBV28 and TRBJ2-7; the D gene lacks a confident call. The CDR3, from cysteine to phenylalanine, totals 16 residues. CDR3 DNA is the only sequence kept; it has 48 bases, read in frame from the first base. Trimming at the junction amounts to 4 bases on V and 3 bases on J, and the germline ends lie 19 bases apart. CDR1 MDHEN and CDR2 SYDVKM were looked up in the germline V gene.